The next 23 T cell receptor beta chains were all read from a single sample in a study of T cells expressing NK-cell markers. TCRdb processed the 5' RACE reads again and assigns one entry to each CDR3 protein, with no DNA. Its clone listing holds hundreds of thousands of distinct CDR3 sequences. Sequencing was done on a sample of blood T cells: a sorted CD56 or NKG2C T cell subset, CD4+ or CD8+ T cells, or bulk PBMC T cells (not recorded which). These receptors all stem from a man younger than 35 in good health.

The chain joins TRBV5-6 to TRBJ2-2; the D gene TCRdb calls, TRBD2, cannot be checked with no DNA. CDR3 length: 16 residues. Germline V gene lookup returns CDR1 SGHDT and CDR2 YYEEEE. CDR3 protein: CASSLLLADSTGELFF. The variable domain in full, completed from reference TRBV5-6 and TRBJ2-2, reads DAGVTQSPTHLIKTRGQQVTLRCSPKSGHDTVSWYQQALGQGPQFIFQYYEEEERQRGNFPDRFSGHQFPNYSSELNVNALLLGDSALYLCASSLLLADSTGELFFGEGSRLTVL.

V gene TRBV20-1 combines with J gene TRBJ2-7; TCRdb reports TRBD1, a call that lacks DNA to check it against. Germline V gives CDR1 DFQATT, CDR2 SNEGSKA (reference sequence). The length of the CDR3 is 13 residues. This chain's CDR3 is CSASQGSTYEQYF.

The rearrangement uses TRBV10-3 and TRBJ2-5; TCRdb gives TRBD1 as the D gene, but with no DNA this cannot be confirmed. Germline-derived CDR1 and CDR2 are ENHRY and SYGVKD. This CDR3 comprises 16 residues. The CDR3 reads CAIREGGGPYQETQYF.

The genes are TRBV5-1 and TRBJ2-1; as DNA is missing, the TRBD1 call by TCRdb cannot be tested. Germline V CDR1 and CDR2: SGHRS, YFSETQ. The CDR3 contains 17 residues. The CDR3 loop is CASSLGQGHTAGNEQFF.

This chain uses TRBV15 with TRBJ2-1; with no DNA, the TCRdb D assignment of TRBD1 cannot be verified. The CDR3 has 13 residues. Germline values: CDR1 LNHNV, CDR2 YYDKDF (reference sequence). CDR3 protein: CATTAGSYNEQFF.

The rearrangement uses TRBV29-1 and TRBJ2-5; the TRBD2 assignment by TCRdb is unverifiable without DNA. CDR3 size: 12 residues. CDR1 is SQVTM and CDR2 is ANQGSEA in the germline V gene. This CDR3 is CSGSGSQETQYF.

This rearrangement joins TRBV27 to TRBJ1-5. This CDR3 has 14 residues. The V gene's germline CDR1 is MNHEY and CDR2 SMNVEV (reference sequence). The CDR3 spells CASSYSGSNQPQHF.

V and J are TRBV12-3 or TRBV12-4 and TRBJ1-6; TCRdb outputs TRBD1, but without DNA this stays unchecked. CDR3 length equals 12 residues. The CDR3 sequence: CATRGAHSPLHF.

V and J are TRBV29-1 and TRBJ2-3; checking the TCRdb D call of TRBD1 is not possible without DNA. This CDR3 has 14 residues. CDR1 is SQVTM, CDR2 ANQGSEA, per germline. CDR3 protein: CSVQNTDAPDTQYF.

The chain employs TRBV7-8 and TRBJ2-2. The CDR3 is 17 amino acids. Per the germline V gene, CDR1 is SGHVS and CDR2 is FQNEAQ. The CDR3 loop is CASTFRQDPFSGGELFF. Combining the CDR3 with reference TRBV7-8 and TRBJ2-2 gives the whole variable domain GAGVSQSPRYKVAKRGQDVALRCDPISGHVSLFWYQQALGQGPEFLTYFQNEAQLDKSGLPSDRFFAERPEGSVSTLKIQRTQQEDSAVYLCASTFRQDPFSGGELFFGEGSRLTVL.

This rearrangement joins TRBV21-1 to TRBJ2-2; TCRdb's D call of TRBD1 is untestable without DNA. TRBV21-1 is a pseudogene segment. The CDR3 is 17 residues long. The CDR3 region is CASSEWDPRGVTGELFF.

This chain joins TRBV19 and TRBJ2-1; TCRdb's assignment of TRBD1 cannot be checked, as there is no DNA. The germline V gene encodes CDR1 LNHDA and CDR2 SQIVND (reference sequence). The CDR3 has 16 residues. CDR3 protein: CASSEAGTAKYNEQFF. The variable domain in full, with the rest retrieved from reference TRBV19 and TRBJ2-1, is DGGITQSPKYLFRKEGQNVTLSCEQNLNHDAMYWYRQDPGQGLRLIYYSQIVNDFQKGDIAEGYSVSREKKESFPLTVTSAQKNPTAFYLCASSEAGTAKYNEQFFGPGTRLTVL.

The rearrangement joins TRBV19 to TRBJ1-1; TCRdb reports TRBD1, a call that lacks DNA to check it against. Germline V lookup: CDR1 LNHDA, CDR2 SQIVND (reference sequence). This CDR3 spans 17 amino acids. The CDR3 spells CASSILPRGGENTEAFF.

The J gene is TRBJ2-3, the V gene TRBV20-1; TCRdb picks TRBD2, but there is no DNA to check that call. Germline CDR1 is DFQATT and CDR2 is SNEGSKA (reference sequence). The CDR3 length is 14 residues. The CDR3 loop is CSAEVGLGTDTQYF.

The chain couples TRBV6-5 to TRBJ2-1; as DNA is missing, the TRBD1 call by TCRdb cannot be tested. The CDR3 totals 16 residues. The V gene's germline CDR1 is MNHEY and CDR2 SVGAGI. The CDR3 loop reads CASSYSGTGNHNEQFF.

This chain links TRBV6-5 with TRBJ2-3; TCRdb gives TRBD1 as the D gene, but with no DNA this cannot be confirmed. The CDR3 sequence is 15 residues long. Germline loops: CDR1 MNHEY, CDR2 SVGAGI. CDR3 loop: CASSYKPGPPDTQYF.

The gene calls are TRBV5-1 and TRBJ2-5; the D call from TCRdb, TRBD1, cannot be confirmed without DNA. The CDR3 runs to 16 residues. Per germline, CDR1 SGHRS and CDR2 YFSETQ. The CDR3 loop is CASSFDSRGEEETQYF.

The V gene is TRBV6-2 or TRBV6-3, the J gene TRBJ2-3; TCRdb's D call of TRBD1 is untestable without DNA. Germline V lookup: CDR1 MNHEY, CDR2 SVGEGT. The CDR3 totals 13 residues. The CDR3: CASWSFARDTQYF.

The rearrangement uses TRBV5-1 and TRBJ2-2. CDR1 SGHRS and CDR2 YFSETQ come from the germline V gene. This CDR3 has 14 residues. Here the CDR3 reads CASSLTGVGGELFF.

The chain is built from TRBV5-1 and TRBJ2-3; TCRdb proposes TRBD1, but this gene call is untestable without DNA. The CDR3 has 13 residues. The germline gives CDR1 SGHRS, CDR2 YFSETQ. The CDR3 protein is CASSYDRGGTQYF.

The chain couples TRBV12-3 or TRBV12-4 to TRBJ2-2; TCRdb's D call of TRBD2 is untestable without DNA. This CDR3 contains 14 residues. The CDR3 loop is CATSEGPGTGELFF.

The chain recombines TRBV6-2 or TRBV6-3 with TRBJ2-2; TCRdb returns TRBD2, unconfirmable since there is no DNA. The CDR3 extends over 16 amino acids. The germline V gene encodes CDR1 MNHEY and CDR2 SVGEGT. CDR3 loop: CASSQTSGVETGELFF.

This CDR3 reads CASSRSAYQPQHF. V gene TRBV27 combines with J gene TRBJ1-5. CDR3 length: 13 amino acids. Germline loops: CDR1 MNHEY, CDR2 SMNVEV (reference sequence).